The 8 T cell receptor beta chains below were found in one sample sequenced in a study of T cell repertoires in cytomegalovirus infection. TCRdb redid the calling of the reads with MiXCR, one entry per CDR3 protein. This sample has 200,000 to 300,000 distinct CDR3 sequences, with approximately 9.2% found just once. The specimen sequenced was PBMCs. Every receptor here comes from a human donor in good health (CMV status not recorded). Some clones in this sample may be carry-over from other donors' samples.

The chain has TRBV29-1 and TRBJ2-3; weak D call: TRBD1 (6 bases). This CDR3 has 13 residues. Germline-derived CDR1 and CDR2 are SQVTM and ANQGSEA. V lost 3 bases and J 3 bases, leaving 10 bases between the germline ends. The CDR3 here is CSVDSGVTDTQYF. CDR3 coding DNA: TGCAGCGTTGACTCAGGGGTGACAGATACGCAGTATTTT.

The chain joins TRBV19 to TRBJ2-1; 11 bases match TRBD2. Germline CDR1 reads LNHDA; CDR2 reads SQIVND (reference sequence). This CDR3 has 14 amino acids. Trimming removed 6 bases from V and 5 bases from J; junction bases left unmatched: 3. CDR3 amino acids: CASRLLAGDNEQFF. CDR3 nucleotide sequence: TGTGCCAGTAGACTACTAGCGGGGGACAATGAGCAGTTCTTC.

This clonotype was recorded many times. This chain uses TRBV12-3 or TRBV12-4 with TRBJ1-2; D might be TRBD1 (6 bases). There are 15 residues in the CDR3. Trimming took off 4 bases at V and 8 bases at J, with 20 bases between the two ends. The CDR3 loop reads CASSYFILSGAGYTF. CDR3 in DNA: TGTGCCAGCAGTTACTTCATCCTGTCAGGGGCCGGCTACACCTTC.

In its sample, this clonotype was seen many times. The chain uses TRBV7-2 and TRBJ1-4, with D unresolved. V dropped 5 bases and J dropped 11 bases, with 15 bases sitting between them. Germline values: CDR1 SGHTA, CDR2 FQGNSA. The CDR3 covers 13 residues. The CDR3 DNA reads TGTGCCAGCAGCCCCCAACGCGACCCGAAACTGTTTTTT. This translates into CASSPQRDPKLFF.

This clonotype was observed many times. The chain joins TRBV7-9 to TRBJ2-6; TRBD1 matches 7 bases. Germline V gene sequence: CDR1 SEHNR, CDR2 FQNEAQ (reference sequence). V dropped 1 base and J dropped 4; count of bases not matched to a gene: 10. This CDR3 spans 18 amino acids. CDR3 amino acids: CASSLGGKGGLGANVLTF. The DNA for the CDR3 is TGTGCCAGCAGCTTAGGGGGTAAAGGGGGCCTGGGGGCCAACGTCCTGACTTTC.

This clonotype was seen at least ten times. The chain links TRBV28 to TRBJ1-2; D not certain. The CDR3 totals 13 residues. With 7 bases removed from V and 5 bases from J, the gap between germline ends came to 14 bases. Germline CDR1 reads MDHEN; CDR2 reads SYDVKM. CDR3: CASIPRTMYGYTF. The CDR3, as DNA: TGTGCCAGCATCCCTCGAACTATGTATGGCTACACCTTC.

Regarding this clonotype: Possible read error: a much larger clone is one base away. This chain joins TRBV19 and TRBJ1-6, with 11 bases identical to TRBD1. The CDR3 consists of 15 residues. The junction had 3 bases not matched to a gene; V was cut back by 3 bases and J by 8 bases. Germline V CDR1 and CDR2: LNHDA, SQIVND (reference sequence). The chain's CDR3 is CASSITGQGDSPLHF. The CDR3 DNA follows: TGTGCCAGTAGTATTACGGGACAGGGGGATTCACCCCTCCACTTT.

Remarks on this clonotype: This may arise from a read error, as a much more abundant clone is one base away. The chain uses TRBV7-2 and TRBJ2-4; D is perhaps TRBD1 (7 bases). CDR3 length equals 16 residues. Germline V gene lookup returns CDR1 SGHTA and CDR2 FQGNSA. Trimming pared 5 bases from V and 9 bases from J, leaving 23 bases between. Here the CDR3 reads CASSTQGGPLRSIQYF. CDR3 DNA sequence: TGTGCCAGCAGCACCCAGGGGGGCCCACTAAGGAGCATTCAGTACTTC.